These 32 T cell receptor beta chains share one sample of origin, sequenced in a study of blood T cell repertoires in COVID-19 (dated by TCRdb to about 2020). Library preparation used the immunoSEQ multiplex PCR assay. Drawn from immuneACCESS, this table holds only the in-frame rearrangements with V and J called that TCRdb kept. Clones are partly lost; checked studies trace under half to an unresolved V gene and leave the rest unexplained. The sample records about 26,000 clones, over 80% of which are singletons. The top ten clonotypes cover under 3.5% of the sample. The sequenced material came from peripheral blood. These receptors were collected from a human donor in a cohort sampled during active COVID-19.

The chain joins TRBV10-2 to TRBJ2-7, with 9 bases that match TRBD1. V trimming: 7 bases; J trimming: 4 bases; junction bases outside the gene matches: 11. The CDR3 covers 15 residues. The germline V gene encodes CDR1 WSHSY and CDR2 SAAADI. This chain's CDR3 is CASTPTGGKIYEQYV. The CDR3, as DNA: TGCGCCAGCACCCCGACAGGGGGGAAAATTTACGAGCAGTACGTC.

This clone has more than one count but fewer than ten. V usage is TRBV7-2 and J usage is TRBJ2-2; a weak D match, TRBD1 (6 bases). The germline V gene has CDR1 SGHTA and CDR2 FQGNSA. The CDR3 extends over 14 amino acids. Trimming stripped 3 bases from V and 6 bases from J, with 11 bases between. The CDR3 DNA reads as TGTGCCAGCAGCTTGTACAGGGTCTCCGGGGAGCTGTTTTTT. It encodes CASSLYRVSGELFF.

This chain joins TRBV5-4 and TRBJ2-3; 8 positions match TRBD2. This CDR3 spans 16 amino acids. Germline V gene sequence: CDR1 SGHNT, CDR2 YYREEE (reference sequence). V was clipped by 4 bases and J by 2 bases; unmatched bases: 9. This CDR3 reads CASSNKREINTDTQYF. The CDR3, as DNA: TGTGCCAGCAGCAATAAGCGGGAGATAAACACAGATACGCAGTATTTT.

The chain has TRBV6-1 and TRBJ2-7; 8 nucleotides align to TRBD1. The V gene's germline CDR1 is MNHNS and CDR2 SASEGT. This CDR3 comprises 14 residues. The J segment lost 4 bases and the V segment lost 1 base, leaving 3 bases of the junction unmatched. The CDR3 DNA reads TGTGCCAGCAGTGAAGGGACAGGGAGGTACGAGCAGTACGTC. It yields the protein CASSEGTGRYEQYV.

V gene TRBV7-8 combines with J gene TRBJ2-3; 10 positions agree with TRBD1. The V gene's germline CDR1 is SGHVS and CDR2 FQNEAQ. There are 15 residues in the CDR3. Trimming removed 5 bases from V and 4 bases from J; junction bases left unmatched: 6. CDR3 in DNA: TGTGCCAGCAGCAACCGGGACAGGGGAGCAGATACGCAGTATTTT. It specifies CASSNRDRGADTQYF.

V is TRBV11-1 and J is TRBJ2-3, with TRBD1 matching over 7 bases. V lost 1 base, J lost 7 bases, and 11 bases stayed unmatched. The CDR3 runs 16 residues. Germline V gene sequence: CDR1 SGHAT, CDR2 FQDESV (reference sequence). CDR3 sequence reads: CASSLDRGTVSNTQYF. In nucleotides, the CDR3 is TGTGCCAGCAGCTTAGACAGGGGCACGGTCTCAAATACGCAGTATTTT.

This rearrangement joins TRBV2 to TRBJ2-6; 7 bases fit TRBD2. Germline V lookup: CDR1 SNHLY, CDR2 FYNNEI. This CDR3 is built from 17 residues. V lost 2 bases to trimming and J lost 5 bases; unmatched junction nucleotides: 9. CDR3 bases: TGTGCCAGCAGTGAATCTAGTGGGAGGGTCAGGGCCAACGTCCTGACTTTC. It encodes CASSESSGRVRANVLTF.

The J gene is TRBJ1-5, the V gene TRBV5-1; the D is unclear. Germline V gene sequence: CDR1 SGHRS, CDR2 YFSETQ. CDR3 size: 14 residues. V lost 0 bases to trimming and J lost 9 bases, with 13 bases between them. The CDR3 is CASSLEDPGGPQHF. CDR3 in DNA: TGCGCCAGCAGCTTGGAGGATCCTGGAGGGCCCCAGCATTTT.

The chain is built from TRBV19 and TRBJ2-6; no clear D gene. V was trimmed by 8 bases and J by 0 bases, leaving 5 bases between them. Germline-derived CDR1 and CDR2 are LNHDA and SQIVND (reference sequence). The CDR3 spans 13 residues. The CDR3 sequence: CASEFSGANVLTF. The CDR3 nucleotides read TGTGCCAGTGAGTTCTCTGGGGCCAACGTCCTGACTTTC.

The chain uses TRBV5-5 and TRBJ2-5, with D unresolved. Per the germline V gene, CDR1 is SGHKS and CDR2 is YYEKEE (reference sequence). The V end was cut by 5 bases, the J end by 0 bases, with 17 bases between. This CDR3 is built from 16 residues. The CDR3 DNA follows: TGTGCCAGCAGTTCCACGAAACTGAAGTACCAAGAGACCCAGTACTTC. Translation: CASSSTKLKYQETQYF.

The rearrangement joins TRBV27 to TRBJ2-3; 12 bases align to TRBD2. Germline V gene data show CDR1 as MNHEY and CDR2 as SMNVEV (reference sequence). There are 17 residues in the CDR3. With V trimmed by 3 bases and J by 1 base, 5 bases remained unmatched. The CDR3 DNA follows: TGTGCCAGCAGTTTGGTACGGACTAGCGGGGGCACAGATACGCAGTATTTT. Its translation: CASSLVRTSGGTDTQYF.

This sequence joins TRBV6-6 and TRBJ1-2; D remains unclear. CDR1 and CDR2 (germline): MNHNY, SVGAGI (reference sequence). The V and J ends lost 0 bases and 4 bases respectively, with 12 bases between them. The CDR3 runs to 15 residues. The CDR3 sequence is CASSYSRSPSYGYTF. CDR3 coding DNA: TGTGCCAGCAGTTACTCGCGGAGCCCAAGCTATGGCTACACCTTC.

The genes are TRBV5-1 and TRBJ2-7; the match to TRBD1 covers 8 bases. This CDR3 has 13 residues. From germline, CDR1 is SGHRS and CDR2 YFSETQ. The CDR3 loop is CANSLGTGYEQYV. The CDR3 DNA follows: TGCGCCAACAGCTTGGGGACAGGCTACGAGCAGTACGTC.

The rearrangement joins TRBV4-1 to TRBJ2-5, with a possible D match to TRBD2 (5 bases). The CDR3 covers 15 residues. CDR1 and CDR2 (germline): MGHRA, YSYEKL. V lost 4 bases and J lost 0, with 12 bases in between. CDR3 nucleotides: TGCGCCAGCAGCCTCTCCTCGGGGTACCAAGAGACCCAGTACTTC. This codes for CASSLSSGYQETQYF.

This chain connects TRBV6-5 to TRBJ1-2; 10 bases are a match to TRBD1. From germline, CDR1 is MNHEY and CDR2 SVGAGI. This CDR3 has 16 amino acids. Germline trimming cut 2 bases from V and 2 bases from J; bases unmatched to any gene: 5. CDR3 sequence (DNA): TGTGCCAGCAGTTACCCTCGGACAGGGGGGAACTATGGCTACACCTTC. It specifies CASSYPRTGGNYGYTF.

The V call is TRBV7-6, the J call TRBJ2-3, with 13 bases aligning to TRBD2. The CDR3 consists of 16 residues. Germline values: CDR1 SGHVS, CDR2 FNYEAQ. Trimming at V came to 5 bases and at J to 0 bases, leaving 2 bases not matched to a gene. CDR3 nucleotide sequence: TGTGCCAGCAGCCCGGGACTAGCGGGGAGCACAGATACGCAGTATTTT. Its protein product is CASSPGLAGSTDTQYF.

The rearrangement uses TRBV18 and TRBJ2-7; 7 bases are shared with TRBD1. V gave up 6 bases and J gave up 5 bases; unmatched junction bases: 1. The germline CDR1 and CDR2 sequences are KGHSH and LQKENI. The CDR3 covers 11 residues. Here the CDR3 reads CASSQGDEQYF. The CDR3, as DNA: TGTGCCAGCTCGCAGGGGGACGAGCAGTACTTC.

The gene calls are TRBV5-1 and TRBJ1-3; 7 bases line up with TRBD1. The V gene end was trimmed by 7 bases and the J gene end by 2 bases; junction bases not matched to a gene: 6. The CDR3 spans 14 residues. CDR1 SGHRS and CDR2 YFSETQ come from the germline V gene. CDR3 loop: CASRRQGPGNTIYF. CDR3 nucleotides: TGCGCCAGCCGCCGACAGGGACCTGGAAACACCATATATTTT.

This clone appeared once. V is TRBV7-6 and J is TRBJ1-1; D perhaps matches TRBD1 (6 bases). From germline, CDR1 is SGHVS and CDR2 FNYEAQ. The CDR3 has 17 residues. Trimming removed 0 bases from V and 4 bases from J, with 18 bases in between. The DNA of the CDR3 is TGTGCCAGCAGCTTAGCCCGGGTGGGGGGGCCCGGCACTGAAGCTTTCTTT. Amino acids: CASSLARVGGPGTEAFF.

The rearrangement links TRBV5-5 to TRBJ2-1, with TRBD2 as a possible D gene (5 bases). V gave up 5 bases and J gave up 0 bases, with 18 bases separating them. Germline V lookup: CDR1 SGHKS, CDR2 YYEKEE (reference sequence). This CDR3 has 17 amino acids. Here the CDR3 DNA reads TGTGCCAGCAGAAGATTTGCTAGCTTCGGCTCCTACAATGAGCAGTTCTTC. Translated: CASRRFASFGSYNEQFF.

The CDR3 DNA reads TGTGCCAGCAGCCAAAAACCGGGACAGGGAGGCCAGCCCCAGCATTTT. This encodes CASSQKPGQGGQPQHF. V gene TRBV4-2 combines with J gene TRBJ1-5, with 9 bases identical to TRBD1. The CDR3 sequence is 16 residues long. The J segment lost 7 bases and the V segment lost 2 bases, leaving 9 bases of the junction unmatched. Germline CDR1 LGHNA, CDR2 YNFKEQ.

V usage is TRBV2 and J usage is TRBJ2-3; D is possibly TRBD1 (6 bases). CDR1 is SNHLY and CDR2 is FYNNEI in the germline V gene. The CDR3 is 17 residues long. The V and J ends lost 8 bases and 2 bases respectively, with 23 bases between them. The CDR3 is CASGPGPVGAHTDTQYF. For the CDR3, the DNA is TGTGCCAGCGGCCCGGGACCAGTGGGGGCGCACACAGATACGCAGTATTTT.

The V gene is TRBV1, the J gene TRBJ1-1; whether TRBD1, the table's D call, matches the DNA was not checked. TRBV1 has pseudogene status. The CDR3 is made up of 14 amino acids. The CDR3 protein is CTSSQRDRDTEAFF. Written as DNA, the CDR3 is TGCACCAGCAGCCAAAGGGACAGGGACACTGAAGCTTTCTTT.

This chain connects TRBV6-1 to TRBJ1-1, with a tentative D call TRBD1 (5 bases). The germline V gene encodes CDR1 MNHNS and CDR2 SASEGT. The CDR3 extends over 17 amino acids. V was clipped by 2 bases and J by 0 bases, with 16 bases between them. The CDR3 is CASSETGLARVNTEAFF. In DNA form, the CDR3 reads TGTGCCAGCAGTGAAACAGGTTTGGCTAGAGTGAACACTGAAGCTTTCTTT.

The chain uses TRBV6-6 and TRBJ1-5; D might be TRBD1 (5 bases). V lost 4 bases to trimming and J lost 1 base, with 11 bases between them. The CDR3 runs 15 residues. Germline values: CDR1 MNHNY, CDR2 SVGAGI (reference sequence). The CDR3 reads CASSWGASSNQPQHF. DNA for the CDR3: TGTGCCAGCAGTTGGGGCGCCTCGAGCAATCAGCCCCAGCATTTT.

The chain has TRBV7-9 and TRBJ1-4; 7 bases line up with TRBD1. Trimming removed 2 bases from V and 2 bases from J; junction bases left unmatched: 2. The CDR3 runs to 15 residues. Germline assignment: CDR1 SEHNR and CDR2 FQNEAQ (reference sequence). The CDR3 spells CASSLSTGTNEKLFF. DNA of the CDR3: TGTGCCAGCAGCTTATCGACAGGGACTAATGAAAAACTGTTTTTT.

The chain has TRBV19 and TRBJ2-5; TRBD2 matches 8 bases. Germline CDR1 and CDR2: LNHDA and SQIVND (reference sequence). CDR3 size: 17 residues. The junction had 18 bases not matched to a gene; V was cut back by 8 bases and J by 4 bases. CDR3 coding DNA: TGTGCCAGTTCCCCCGGAGCGGGGGCTCCGGGGGGAGAGACCCAGTACTTC. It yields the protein CASSPGAGAPGGETQYF.

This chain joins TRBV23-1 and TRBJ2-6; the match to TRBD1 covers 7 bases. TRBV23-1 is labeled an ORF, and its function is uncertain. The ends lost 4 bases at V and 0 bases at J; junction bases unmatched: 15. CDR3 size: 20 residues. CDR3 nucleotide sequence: TGCGCCAGCAGTCGGGCGAGAATAGGGACAGACCTCTCTGGGGCCAACGTCCTGACTTTC. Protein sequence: CASSRARIGTDLSGANVLTF.

CDR3 nucleotides: TGTGCCAGCAGTTTACAGGTGGAAGAAAAACTGTTTTTT. It encodes CASSLQVEEKLFF. This rearrangement joins TRBV12-3 or TRBV12-4 to TRBJ1-4; D gene uncertain. The CDR3 consists of 13 residues. V lost 2 bases and J 8 bases, leaving 9 bases between the germline ends.

The CDR3 spells CASSRTENTEAFF. The CDR3 bases are TGTGCCAGCAGTCGGACAGAGAACACTGAAGCTTTCTTT. This sequence joins TRBV6-2 or TRBV6-3 and TRBJ1-1; tentatively, D is TRBD1 (6 bases). Germline V gives CDR1 MNHEY, CDR2 SVGEGT. The CDR3 length is 13 residues. With 5 bases removed from V and 1 base from J, the gap between germline ends came to 8 bases.

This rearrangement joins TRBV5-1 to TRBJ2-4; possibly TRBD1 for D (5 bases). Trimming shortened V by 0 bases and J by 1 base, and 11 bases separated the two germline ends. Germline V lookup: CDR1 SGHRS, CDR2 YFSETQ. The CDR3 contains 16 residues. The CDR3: CASSLARQGAKNIQYF. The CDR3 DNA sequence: TGCGCCAGCAGCTTGGCCCGCCAGGGCGCCAAAAACATTCAGTACTTC.

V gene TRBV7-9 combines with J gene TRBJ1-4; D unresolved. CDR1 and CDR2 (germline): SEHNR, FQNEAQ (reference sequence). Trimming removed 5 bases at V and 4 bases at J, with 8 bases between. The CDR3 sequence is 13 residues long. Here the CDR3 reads CASSPGLNEKLFF. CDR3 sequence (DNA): TGTGCCAGCAGCCCCGGTCTTAATGAAAAACTGTTTTTT.